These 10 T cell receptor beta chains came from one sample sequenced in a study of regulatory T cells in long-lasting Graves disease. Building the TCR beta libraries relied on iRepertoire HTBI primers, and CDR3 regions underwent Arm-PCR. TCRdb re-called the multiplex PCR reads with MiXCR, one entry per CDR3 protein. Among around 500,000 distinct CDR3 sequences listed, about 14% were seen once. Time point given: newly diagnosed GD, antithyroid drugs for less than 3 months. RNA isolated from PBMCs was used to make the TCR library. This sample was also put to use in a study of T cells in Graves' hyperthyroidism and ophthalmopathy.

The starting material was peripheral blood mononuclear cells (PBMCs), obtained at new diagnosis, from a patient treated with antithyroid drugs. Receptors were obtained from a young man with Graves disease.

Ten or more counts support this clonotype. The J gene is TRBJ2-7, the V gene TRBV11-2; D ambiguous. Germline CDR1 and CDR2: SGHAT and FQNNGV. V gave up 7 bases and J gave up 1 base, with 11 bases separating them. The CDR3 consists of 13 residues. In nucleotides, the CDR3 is TGTGCCAGCACCTTCTTGCCTTCCTACGAGCAGTACTTC. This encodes CASTFLPSYEQYF.

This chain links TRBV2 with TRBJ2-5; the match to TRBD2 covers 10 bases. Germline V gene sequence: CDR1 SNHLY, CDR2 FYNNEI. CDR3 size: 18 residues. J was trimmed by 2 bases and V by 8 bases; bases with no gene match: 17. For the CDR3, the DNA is TGTGCCAGCCTGACTAGCGGGTATGGCATGGGGGAGCAAGAGACCCAGTACTTC. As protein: CASLTSGYGMGEQETQYF.

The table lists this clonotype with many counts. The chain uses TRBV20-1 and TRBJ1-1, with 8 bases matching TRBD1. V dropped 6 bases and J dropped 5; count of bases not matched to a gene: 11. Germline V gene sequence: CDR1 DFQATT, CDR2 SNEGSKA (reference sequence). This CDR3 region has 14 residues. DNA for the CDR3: TGCAGTGCGACGATGACAGGGGTTCGAACTGAAGCTTTCTTT. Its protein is CSATMTGVRTEAFF.

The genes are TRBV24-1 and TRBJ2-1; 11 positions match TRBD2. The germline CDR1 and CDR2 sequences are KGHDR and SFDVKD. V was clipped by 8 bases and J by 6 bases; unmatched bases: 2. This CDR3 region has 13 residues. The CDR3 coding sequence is TGTGCCACCACTAGCGGGGGGTTCAATGAGCAGTTCTTC. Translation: CATTSGGFNEQFF.

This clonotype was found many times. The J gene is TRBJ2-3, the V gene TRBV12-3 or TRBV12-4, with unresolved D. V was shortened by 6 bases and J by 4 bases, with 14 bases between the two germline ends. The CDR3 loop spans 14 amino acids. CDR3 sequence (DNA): TGTGCCAGCAGCCTGCTTGGCGTGGCAGATACGCAGTATTTT. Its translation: CASSLLGVADTQYF.

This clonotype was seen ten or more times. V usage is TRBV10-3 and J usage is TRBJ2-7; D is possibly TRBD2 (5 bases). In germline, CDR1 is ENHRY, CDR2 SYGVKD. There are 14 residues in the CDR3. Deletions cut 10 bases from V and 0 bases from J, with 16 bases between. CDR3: CANSPMAGSYEQYF. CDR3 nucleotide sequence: TGTGCCAACTCACCTATGGCGGGCTCCTACGAGCAGTACTTC.

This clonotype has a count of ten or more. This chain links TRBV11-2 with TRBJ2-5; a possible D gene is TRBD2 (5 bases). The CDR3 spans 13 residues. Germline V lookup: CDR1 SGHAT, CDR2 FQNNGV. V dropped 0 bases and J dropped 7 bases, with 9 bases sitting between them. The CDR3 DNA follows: TGTGCCAGCAGCTTAGATAGGGCGGGGACCCAGTACTTC. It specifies CASSLDRAGTQYF.

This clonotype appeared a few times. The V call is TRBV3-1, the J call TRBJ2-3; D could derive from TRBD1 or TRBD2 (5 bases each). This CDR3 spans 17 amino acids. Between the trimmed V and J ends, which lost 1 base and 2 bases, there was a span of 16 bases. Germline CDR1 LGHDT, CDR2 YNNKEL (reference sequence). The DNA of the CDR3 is TGTGCCAGCAGCCAAGGTCGGGACGGATACTACACAGATACGCAGTATTTT. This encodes CASSQGRDGYYTDTQYF.

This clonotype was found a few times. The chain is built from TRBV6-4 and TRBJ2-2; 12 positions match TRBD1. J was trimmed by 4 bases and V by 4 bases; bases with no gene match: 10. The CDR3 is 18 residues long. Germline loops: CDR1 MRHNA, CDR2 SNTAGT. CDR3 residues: CASSAGTGGAGGTGELFF. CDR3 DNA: TGTGCCAGCAGTGCCGGGACAGGGGGCGCAGGAGGCACCGGGGAGCTGTTTTTT.

CDR3 protein: CASSPNKGQASAYEQYF. CDR3 nucleotide sequence: TGCGCCAGCAGCCCAAACAAGGGACAGGCTTCGGCCTACGAGCAGTACTTC. The chain carries TRBV5-1 and TRBJ2-7; the match to TRBD1 covers 8 bases. The junction had 14 bases not matched to a gene; V was cut back by 4 bases and J by 2 bases. Germline V gives CDR1 SGHRS, CDR2 YFSETQ. This CDR3 comprises 17 residues.